The 14 T cell receptor beta chains given below trace back to one sample, sequenced in a study of Ad26.COV2.S vaccination and SARS-CoV-2 variants. Described treatment: roughly 18 received Ad26.COV2.S at low or high dose, single or two shots; about five received placebo; per-sample allocation not given. Sample collection was performed on day 63 after the first vaccine or placebo injection. TCRdb's table, derived via immunoSEQ multiplex PCR, lists solely in-frame clones and lacks some. The table has over 400,000 clones, around 92% seen once. The sequenced sample was peripheral blood, obtained in a trial of Ad26.COV2.S vaccine versus placebo. Receptors were obtained from a person aged 18-60 years who received the Ad26.COV2.S COVID-19 vaccine or a placebo.

Details on this clone: The same CDR3 arises from other DNA sequences in this sample as well. The chain joins TRBV7-2 to TRBJ1-1; 9 nucleotides match TRBD1. The germline gives CDR1 SGHTA, CDR2 FQGNSA. This CDR3 region has 15 residues. With 5 bases clipped from V and 0 bases from J, the junction kept 4 bases outside the gene matches. CDR3 coding DNA: TGTGCCAGCAGCGCGAGACAGGGGGTGAACACTGAAGCTTTCTTT. It specifies CASSARQGVNTEAFF.

This chain links TRBV11-2 with TRBJ1-2; 9 positions match TRBD1. This CDR3 has 15 amino acids. J gave up 5 bases and V 4 bases, and 8 bases lay outside the gene matches. The germline CDR1 and CDR2 sequences are SGHAT and FQNNGV. The CDR3 nucleotides read TGTGCCAGCAGCTCTACGACAGGGGGATATTATGGCTACACCTTC. Translating it yields CASSSTTGGYYGYTF.

The chain combines TRBV27 with TRBJ2-1, with a tentative D call TRBD2 (6 bases). V was cut by 10 bases and J by 0 bases, with 13 bases left in between. CDR1 is MNHEY, CDR2 SMNVEV, per germline (reference sequence). The CDR3 extends over 14 amino acids. In DNA form, the CDR3 reads TGTGCCACCCGCGGGGCCCTCTCCTACAATGAGCAGTTCTTC. Protein sequence: CATRGALSYNEQFF.

This chain uses TRBV9 with TRBJ1-6, with D unclear. This CDR3 comprises 14 residues. CDR1 is SGDLS, CDR2 YYNGEE, per germline. Trimming took 4 bases from V and 7 from J, leaving 12 bases between them. The CDR3 sequence is CASSSIPGNSPLHF. DNA for the CDR3: TGTGCCAGCAGCTCCATACCCGGGAATTCACCCCTCCACTTT.

This chain links TRBV30 with TRBJ2-7; 9 bases map to TRBD1. Losses at the gene ends were 2 bases for V and 2 bases for J; bases not matched to a gene: 7. CDR3 length: 15 amino acids. Germline V gene sequence: CDR1 GTSNPN, CDR2 SVGIG (reference sequence). The CDR3 bases are TGTGCCTGGAGTCTTACCGGGACAGGGACCTACGAGCAGTACTTC. Translating gives CAWSLTGTGTYEQYF.

The chain joins TRBV7-8 to TRBJ1-1; TRBD1 matches 7 bases. This CDR3 comprises 14 residues. The J segment lost 4 bases and the V segment lost 3 bases, leaving 5 bases of the junction unmatched. Looked up from germline, CDR1 is SGHVS and CDR2 is FQNEAQ. Written as DNA, the CDR3 is TGTGCCAGCAGCTTCACAGGGGTGGCCACTGAAGCTTTCTTT. Translated: CASSFTGVATEAFF.

This clone appeared a single time. This chain connects TRBV7-2 to TRBJ2-7, with D possibly matching TRBD1 (6 bases). Deletions cut 1 base from V and 7 bases from J, with 14 bases between. CDR3 length: 14 residues. Per germline, CDR1 SGHTA and CDR2 FQGNSA. The CDR3 DNA is TGTGCCAGCAGCTTAGATCAGGGGTCTCGGGAGCAGTACTTC. Translated, it gives CASSLDQGSREQYF.

This rearrangement joins TRBV7-2 to TRBJ2-5; 9 bases are a match to TRBD2. The germline V gene has CDR1 SGHTA and CDR2 FQGNSA. V gave up 5 bases and J gave up 0 bases; unmatched junction bases: 13. The CDR3 consists of 18 residues. The CDR3 bases are TGTGCCAGCAGCCCATTCCGGATGAGCGGGGGGCACCAAGAGACCCAGTACTTC. This encodes CASSPFRMSGGHQETQYF.

The CDR3 reads CASSKGLAETYNEQFF. The CDR3 bases are TGTGCCAGCTCCAAGGGACTAGCGGAGACCTACAATGAGCAGTTCTTC. The chain recombines TRBV18 with TRBJ2-1; 11 positions agree with TRBD2. Germline assignment: CDR1 KGHSH and CDR2 LQKENI. CDR3 length: 16 amino acids. J lost 2 bases, V lost 6 bases, and 6 bases had no gene match.

The V call is TRBV24-1, the J call TRBJ2-1, with D hard to call. Germline lookup yields CDR1 KGHDR and CDR2 SFDVKD. The CDR3 length is 11 residues. V dropped 4 bases and J dropped 3 bases, with 0 bases sitting between them. For the CDR3, the DNA is TGTGCCACCAGTGACTACAATGAGCAGTTCTTC. It translates to CATSDYNEQFF.

The chain employs TRBV5-1 and TRBJ2-5; D gene ambiguous. Trimming pared 0 bases from V and 1 base from J, leaving 7 bases between. The CDR3 is 14 residues long. The germline V gene encodes CDR1 SGHRS and CDR2 YFSETQ. The CDR3 sequence is CASSLVSSQETQYF. DNA of the CDR3: TGCGCCAGCAGCTTGGTTAGCTCCCAAGAGACCCAGTACTTC.

The chain recombines TRBV10-3 with TRBJ2-5; either TRBD1 or TRBD2 may fit D (6 bases each). V was clipped by 2 bases and J by 3 bases, with 10 bases between them. CDR3 size: 14 residues. Germline V gene lookup returns CDR1 ENHRY and CDR2 SYGVKD. The CDR3 DNA follows: TGTGCCATCAGTGAGAGGGGGGAGGAAGAGACCCAGTACTTC. Protein product: CAISERGEEETQYF.

This chain links TRBV4-1 with TRBJ2-1; 9 nucleotides match TRBD2. Germline assignment: CDR1 MGHRA and CDR2 YSYEKL. Losses at the gene ends were 0 bases for V and 1 base for J; bases not matched to a gene: 10. The CDR3 extends over 19 amino acids. CDR3 protein: CASSQDRRGTSGSYNEQFF. CDR3 bases: TGCGCCAGCAGCCAAGACCGAAGAGGAACTAGCGGGTCCTACAATGAGCAGTTCTTC.

The chain combines TRBV5-1 with TRBJ2-7; weak D call: TRBD1 (6 bases). Germline V CDR1 and CDR2: SGHRS, YFSETQ. The CDR3 spans 14 residues. V gave up 4 bases and J gave up 5 bases, with 16 bases separating them. The CDR3 region is CASSVTGTSDEQYF. In DNA form, the CDR3 reads TGCGCCAGCAGCGTAACCGGGACATCTGACGAGCAGTACTTC.